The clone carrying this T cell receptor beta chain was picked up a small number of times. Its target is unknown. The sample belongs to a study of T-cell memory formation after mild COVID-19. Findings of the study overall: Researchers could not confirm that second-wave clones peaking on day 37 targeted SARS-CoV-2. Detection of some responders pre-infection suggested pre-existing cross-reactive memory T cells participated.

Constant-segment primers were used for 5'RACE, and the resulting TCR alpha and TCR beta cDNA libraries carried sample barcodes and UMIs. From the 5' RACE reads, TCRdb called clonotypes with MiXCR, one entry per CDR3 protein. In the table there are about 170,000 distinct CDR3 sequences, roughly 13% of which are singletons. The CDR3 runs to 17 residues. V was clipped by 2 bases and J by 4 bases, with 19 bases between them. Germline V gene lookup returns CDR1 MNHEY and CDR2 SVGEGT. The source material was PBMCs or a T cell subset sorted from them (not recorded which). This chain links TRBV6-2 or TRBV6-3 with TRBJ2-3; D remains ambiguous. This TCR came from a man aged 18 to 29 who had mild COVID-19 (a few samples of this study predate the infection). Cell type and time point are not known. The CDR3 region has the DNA TGTGCCAGCAGTTACGGGCGCCTGACAATGAGCTCAGATACGCAGTATTTT. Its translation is CASSYGRLTMSSDTQYF.